This T cell receptor beta chain was recovered during a study of cytomegalovirus exposure and HLA in healthy donors. As for the study in general: Across 350 to 500 genotyped donors, about 86% landed in the Caucasian-associated ancestry cluster. Study outcomes and limitations: Among TCR beta chains, those listed as cytomegalovirus-associated numbered some 170.

Primers for the PCR totalled 60 Vbeta and 13 Jbeta. The data were produced by immunoSEQ multiplex PCR, yet TCRdb's version contains in-frame clones alone and is incomplete. The repertoire holds under 140,000 clones, over 60% seen once, with roughly 2.9% in the top ten. The CDR3 totals 16 residues. After removal of 0 bases from V and 4 bases from J, the junction contained 7 bases not matched to a gene. Looked up from germline, CDR1 is SGDLS and CDR2 is YYNGEE. As regards this clone: Antigen unknown.

The clonotype originates from an older woman in good health and CMV-seropositive. Source material: PBMCs. The rearrangement links TRBV9 to TRBJ2-1; TRBD2 agrees at 7 bases. CDR3 in DNA: TGTGCCAGCAGCGTAGGGGCTAGCGGAGGGTACAATGAGCAGTTCTTC. It codes for CASSVGASGGYNEQFF.